This passage covers 12 T cell receptor beta chains from one sample sequenced in a study of technical replicates of blood from several donors. The method was immunoSEQ multiplex PCR; TCRdb's version includes in-frame clones alone and lacks a portion of them. This table has about 100,000 clones, around 95% appearing once. Sequenced sample: T cells isolated from PBMCs. The receptors shown here come from a human donor in good health.

The V and J genes are TRBV11-2 and TRBJ2-1; 8 nucleotides line up with TRBD2. Germline V gives CDR1 SGHAT, CDR2 FQNNGV. The CDR3 is 16 residues long. The ends lost 5 bases at V and 9 bases at J; junction bases unmatched: 15. Written as DNA, the CDR3 is TGTGCCAGCAGCCCTAGCCACAGCGGGAGTTTCAGTGAGCAGTTCTTC. This encodes CASSPSHSGSFSEQFF.

This clone has just one count. The rearrangement joins TRBV29-1 to TRBJ2-7; no clear D. This CDR3 comprises 12 residues. V lost 5 bases and J 3 bases, leaving 11 bases between the germline ends. Germline-derived CDR1 and CDR2 are SQVTM and ANQGSEA. DNA for the CDR3: TGCAGCGTTCCGGGTTTAAACTACGAGCAGTACTTC. The encoded protein is CSVPGLNYEQYF.

The sample holds one count of this clone. The rearrangement uses TRBV19 and TRBJ1-3; D not resolved. The length of the CDR3 is 14 residues. Trimming took 5 bases from V and 4 from J, leaving 12 bases between them. CDR1 and CDR2 (germline): LNHDA, SQIVND (reference sequence). CDR3 in DNA: TGTGCCAGTAGTCCGGCTGACACGGGAAACACCATATATTTT. It encodes CASSPADTGNTIYF. Full variable domain (outside the CDR3, taken from reference TRBV19 and TRBJ1-3): DGGITQSPKYLFRKEGQNVTLSCEQNLNHDAMYWYRQDPGQGLRLIYYSQIVNDFQKGDIAEGYSVSREKKESFPLTVTSAQKNPTAFYLCASSPADTGNTIYFGEGSWLTVV.

The gene calls are TRBV25-1 and TRBJ1-1; D is uncertain. The V end lost 2 bases, the J end lost 3 bases, and 7 bases lay between the germline ends. Germline lookup yields CDR1 MGHDK and CDR2 SYGVNS. The CDR3 length is 13 residues. The CDR3 loop is CASSEGGYTEAFF. The CDR3 DNA reads as TGTGCCAGCAGTGAAGGAGGTTACACTGAAGCTTTCTTT.

The chain carries TRBV7-9 and TRBJ2-7; D uncertain. Germline V gene lookup returns CDR1 SEHNR and CDR2 FQNEAQ (reference sequence). Trimming took off 3 bases at V and 4 bases at J, with 4 bases between the two ends. The CDR3 extends over 11 amino acids. CDR3 amino acids: CASSLRYEQYF. CDR3 DNA sequence: TGTGCCAGCAGCTTGCGGTACGAGCAGTACTTC.

The rearrangement uses TRBV6-1 and TRBJ2-2, with D possibly being TRBD1 (6 bases). Trimming pared 5 bases from V and 8 bases from J, leaving 12 bases between. The CDR3 spans 13 residues. Germline lookup yields CDR1 MNHNS and CDR2 SASEGT. The chain's CDR3 is CASSRTGLGELFF. The CDR3 nucleotides read TGTGCCAGCAGTCGAACAGGGTTGGGGGAGCTGTTTTTT.

The chain carries TRBV6-5 and TRBJ1-2; D unclear. The CDR3 spans 16 residues. With 0 bases removed from V and 0 bases from J, the gap between germline ends came to 11 bases. The germline V gene encodes CDR1 MNHEY and CDR2 SVGAGI. The CDR3 DNA is TGTGCCAGCAGTTACTCGGTCCTAGCCCCTAACTATGGCTACACCTTC. Its protein is CASSYSVLAPNYGYTF.

J is TRBJ1-2 and V is TRBV30; D may be TRBD1 (6 bases). The germline CDR1 and CDR2 sequences are GTSNPN and SVGIG (reference sequence). The V end was cut by 0 bases, the J end by 8 bases, with 13 bases between. The CDR3 runs to 13 residues. In DNA, the CDR3 is TGTGCCTGGAGTGTTAGCAGGGGAGGGGGCTACACCTTC. It encodes CAWSVSRGGGYTF.

This clone was seen only once. The rearrangement links TRBV19 to TRBJ2-1, with TRBD2 as a possible D gene (6 bases). The length of the CDR3 is 17 residues. V lost 1 base and J 2 bases, leaving 15 bases between the germline ends. The germline V gene encodes CDR1 LNHDA and CDR2 SQIVND (reference sequence). CDR3 sequence: CASSIGPGAGPYNEQFF. CDR3 DNA: TGTGCCAGTAGTATAGGGCCGGGAGCGGGCCCCTACAATGAGCAGTTCTTC.

The chain combines TRBV5-4 with TRBJ2-7; 8 bases line up with TRBD2. In germline, CDR1 is SGHNT, CDR2 YYREEE (reference sequence). The CDR3 spans 14 residues. After removal of 5 bases from V and 3 bases from J, the junction contained 7 bases not matched to a gene. DNA of the CDR3: TGTGCCAGCAGTGGAGCGGGGGTGTACTACGAGCAGTACTTC. It specifies CASSGAGVYYEQYF.

CDR3 in amino acids: CATSLEGEMVEQFF. The DNA for the CDR3 is TGTGCCACCAGCTTAGAGGGTGAGATGGTTGAGCAGTTCTTC. The chain couples TRBV15 to TRBJ2-1; the D gene is possibly TRBD2 (5 bases). Germline V gene sequence: CDR1 LNHNV, CDR2 YYDKDF (reference sequence). The CDR3 totals 14 residues. Trimming cost V 5 bases and J 9 bases, with 17 bases left between them.

The rearrangement uses TRBV27 and TRBJ1-2; D not certain. Germline CDR1 and CDR2: MNHEY and SMNVEV (reference sequence). This CDR3 contains 14 residues. V was trimmed by 5 bases and J by 4 bases, leaving 14 bases between them. CDR3 in DNA: TGTGCCAGCAGTATGGTTAGAGAACTCTATGGCTACACCTTC. Its translation: CASSMVRELYGYTF.